This T cell receptor beta chain was sequenced during a study of tumor T cells in aggressive B-cell lymphoma (dated by TCRdb to about 2017). A word on this clone: The clone's antigen remains unknown. An end of the junction does not agree with germline; a read error may underlie this. Additional DNA sequences in this sample encode the identical CDR3.

The germline V gene supplies CDR1 SGHVS and CDR2 FNYEAQ. From the cysteine up to the phenylalanine, the CDR3 has a length of 14 residues. Of the read, only the CDR3 DNA is kept; its 42 bases are in frame from base 1. Library preparation used the immunoSEQ multiplex PCR assay. TCRdb retrieved this table from immuneACCESS and kept in-frame rearrangements only. Not all clones are present; in checked studies, unresolved V genes account for under half, and no reason is known for the remainder. The sample table shows fewer than 3,000 clones, and about 89% are seen once. The ten largest clonotypes hold approximately 18% of the sample.

The clonotype originates from an adult with diffuse large B cell lymphoma. Recombination connected TRBV7-6 to TRBJ2-7; D gene: possibly TRBD1, on 5 matching bases. The sequencing input was tumor tissue. The base sequence is TGTGCCAGCAGCTTAGGTTCCCAGGACAACGAGCAGTACTTT. This translates into CASSLGSQDNEQYF.